This TCR beta chain stems from a study of beta chain features in type 1 diabetes. This CDR3 has 16 residues. V was clipped by 1 base and J by 7 bases, with 17 bases between them. The germline V gene has CDR1 LNHDA and CDR2 SQIVND (reference sequence). Overall study results and limits: Type 1 diabetes patients showed fewer insertions and more deletions at VDJ junctions. Shortening that was moderate but significant affected the TCRB CDR3s of Type 1 diabetes patients in all four CD4+ subsets. Cells expressing TCR highly could be over-represented by cDNA sequencing.

Turning to this clone: No antigen is known for it.

The sequenced template was cDNA made from the entire isolated RNA. The protocol was immunoSEQ multiplex PCR, while the TCRdb copy is restricted to in-frame clones and leaves out a portion. The table includes a few hundred thousand clones, around 30% detected once. Each of the CD4+ naive, central memory, regulatory and stem cell-like memory populations was sorted via CD45RO/CCR7/CD25/CD127/CD95/CD27. The origin of this receptor is a man between 18 and 35 years old in good health. The sequenced material came from naive CD4+ T cells from blood. The chain joins TRBV19 to TRBJ2-1, with D perhaps TRBD1 or TRBD2 (5 bases each). The CDR3 loop reads CASSIVGDGALNEQFF. CDR3 sequence (DNA): TGTGCCAGTAGTATAGTAGGGGACGGCGCCCTTAATGAGCAGTTCTTC.